This TCR beta chain was profiled in a study of monozygotic twins with inflammatory bowel disease. With the 5' RACE reads reprocessed, TCRdb shows one record per CDR3 protein and no DNA. The data include 88,000 or so distinct CDR3 sequences; the top ten clones carry about 7.4%. Staff drew a roughly 2.5 ml blood sample from each donor. This CDR3 is built from 13 residues. The chain uses TRBV12-3 or TRBV12-4 and TRBJ1-1. The TCR was taken from a human donor with ulcerative colitis or Crohn's disease, or a healthy co-twin of an affected twin (not recorded which). The sample consisted of blood. The chain's CDR3 is CASSPFPGTEAFF.